One and the same sample provided the 21 T cell receptor beta chains below, sequenced in a study of PD-1 blockade in classical Hodgkin lymphoma. Time point: cycle 4 day 1 (C4D1), after less than seven weeks of nivolumab. Following autologous stem cell transplantation, relapse occurred in every patient, and exposure to brentuximab vedotin varied. The method was immunoSEQ multiplex PCR; TCRdb's version includes in-frame clones alone and lacks a portion of them. The table has 25,000 to 30,000 clones, around 77% seen once. Here the sequenced sample was peripheral blood mononuclear cells (PBMCs), taken before the fourth cycle of nivolumab. These receptors were taken from a human donor with classical Hodgkin lymphoma.

Turning to this clone: The junction departs from the called germline gene at one end, perhaps through a read error. The V call is TRBV5-1, the J call TRBJ1-4; D may be TRBD1 (6 bases). The CDR3 covers 14 residues. Germline CDR1 SGHRS, CDR2 YFSETQ. Written as DNA, the CDR3 is TGCGCCAGCAGCATGACAGGTCATAATGAAAAACCGTTTTTT. It encodes CASSMTGHNEKPFF.

V is TRBV9 and J is TRBJ2-5; 10 bases are shared with TRBD2. This CDR3 region has 16 residues. V was clipped by 4 bases and J by 3 bases; unmatched bases: 9. The V gene's germline CDR1 is SGDLS and CDR2 YYNGEE. CDR3 loop: CASSPLAGETKETQYF. The DNA of the CDR3 is TGTGCCAGCAGCCCCCTAGCGGGAGAGACAAAAGAGACCCAGTACTTC.

This chain links TRBV21-1 with TRBJ2-4. TRBV21-1 is an annotated pseudogene. This CDR3 region has 13 residues. CDR3 DNA: TGTGCCAGCAGCAAATGCGGACGATCCATTCAGTACTTC. As protein: CASSKCGRSIQYF.

The chain carries TRBV7-2 and TRBJ2-7; no reliable D call. CDR1 SGHTA and CDR2 FQGNSA come from the germline V gene. There are 14 residues in the CDR3. With 6 bases removed from V and 4 bases from J, the gap between germline ends came to 16 bases. For the CDR3, the DNA is TGTGCCAGCAGTCGGCGCGCCCAATTTTACGAGCAGTACTTC. Translated: CASSRRAQFYEQYF.

V is TRBV6-6 and J is TRBJ2-1, with a tentative D call TRBD2 (5 bases). Germline V gives CDR1 MNHNY, CDR2 SVGAGI (reference sequence). V was pared by 6 bases and J by 10 bases, with 13 bases between. The CDR3 is 12 residues long. CDR3 in DNA: TGTGCCAGCAGATCGTTTACGGGAGAGCAGTTCTTC. Translating it yields CASRSFTGEQFF.

V and J are TRBV6-1 and TRBJ2-2; 11 bases are a match to TRBD2. Germline assignment: CDR1 MNHNS and CDR2 SASEGT. The CDR3 covers 15 residues. V was clipped by 6 bases and J by 7 bases; unmatched bases: 7. The CDR3 spells CASRVLAGGHGELFF. CDR3 coding DNA: TGTGCCAGCAGAGTTCTAGCGGGAGGCCACGGGGAGCTGTTTTTT.

The chain joins TRBV9 to TRBJ2-5; D remains unclear. V shed 3 bases and J shed 8 bases, with 11 bases lying between them. Germline-derived CDR1 and CDR2 are SGDLS and YYNGEE. The CDR3 spans 12 residues. This CDR3 is CASSGGLGTQYF. DNA of the CDR3: TGTGCCAGCAGCGGGGGATTGGGAACCCAGTACTTC. Based on the CDR3 plus reference TRBV9 and TRBJ2-5, the full variable domain is DSGVTQTPKHLITATGQRVTLRCSPRSGDLSVYWYQQSLDQGLQFLIQYYNGEERAKGNILERFSAQQFPDLHSELNLSSLELGDSALYFCASSGGLGTQYFGPGTRLLVL.

V usage is TRBV5-6 and J usage is TRBJ1-5; D is uncertain. The CDR3 spans 17 residues. The germline gives CDR1 SGHDT, CDR2 YYEEEE. V gave up 0 bases and J gave up 2 bases, with 15 bases separating them. The CDR3 region is CASSLGETRRGNQPQHF. The CDR3 coding sequence is TGTGCCAGCAGCTTGGGGGAGACCCGCCGGGGCAATCAGCCCCAGCATTTT.

The gene calls are TRBV27 and TRBJ2-1, with 9 bases identical to TRBD2. V lost 5 bases and J lost 4; bases outside the gene matches: 6. The CDR3 runs 15 residues. CDR1 and CDR2 from the germline V gene are MNHEY and SMNVEV (reference sequence). CDR3 nucleotides: TGTGCCAGCAGTCCCGGGACTAGCCGGTACAATGAGCAGTTCTTC. Translation gives CASSPGTSRYNEQFF.

This rearrangement joins TRBV25-1 to TRBJ1-5; a possible D gene is TRBD1 (5 bases). This CDR3 comprises 10 residues. Germline CDR1 and CDR2: MGHDK and SYGVNS. The V end was cut by 9 bases, the J end by 10 bases, with 10 bases between. The CDR3 spells CARVTGPQHF. DNA for the CDR3: TGTGCCAGAGTTACAGGCCCCCAGCATTTT.

This chain links TRBV29-1 with TRBJ2-1; tentative D call: TRBD1 (5 bases). This CDR3 contains 13 residues. V dropped 6 bases and J dropped 7 bases, with 16 bases sitting between them. Germline V gene sequence: CDR1 SQVTM, CDR2 ANQGSEA. The CDR3 reads CSVTETGFNEQFF. Written as DNA, the CDR3 is TGCAGCGTGACAGAAACAGGCTTTAATGAGCAGTTCTTC.

This chain uses TRBV19 with TRBJ2-5; tentative D call: TRBD2 (5 bases). Germline loops: CDR1 LNHDA, CDR2 SQIVND (reference sequence). There are 13 residues in the CDR3. The V end lost 6 bases, the J end lost 3 bases, and 11 bases lay between the germline ends. The CDR3 spells CASRSLGEETQYF. The DNA of the CDR3 is TGTGCCAGTAGATCCCTCGGGGAAGAGACCCAGTACTTC.

V and J are TRBV7-8 and TRBJ2-5; maybe TRBD2 (5 bases). The V gene's germline CDR1 is SGHVS and CDR2 FQNEAQ. CDR3 length: 13 residues. V was trimmed by 5 bases and J by 7 bases, leaving 14 bases between them. The CDR3 is CASSVGSEGTQYF. The CDR3 coding sequence is TGTGCCAGCAGCGTTGGATCAGAGGGGACCCAGTACTTC.

The chain has TRBV1 and TRBJ2-7. TRBV1 is given as a pseudogene. The CDR3 spans 16 residues. The DNA for the CDR3 is TGCACCAGCAGCCAAGATTTCAGGGAGTGCCTCTGCGAGCAGTACTTC. This codes for CTSSQDFRECLCEQYF.

The chain carries TRBV28 and TRBJ1-5; the match to TRBD1 covers 7 bases. Germline V gene sequence: CDR1 MDHEN, CDR2 SYDVKM. The CDR3 extends over 15 amino acids. Trimming removed 6 bases from V and 7 bases from J; junction bases left unmatched: 12. In DNA form, the CDR3 reads TGTGCCAGCAGCCCTACGGGACAGTTCGTCCAGCCCCAGCATTTT. This translates into CASSPTGQFVQPQHF.

This clone was seen once. CDR3 nucleotides: TGTGCCACACGAGGGAACAACGCGGTGACCCAGTACTTC. Translating it yields CATRGNNAVTQYF. The chain has TRBV30 and TRBJ2-5; a weak D match, TRBD2 (5 bases). The CDR3 is 13 residues long. The V end lost 8 bases, the J end lost 7 bases, and 20 bases lay between the germline ends. From germline, CDR1 is GTSNPN and CDR2 SVGIG (reference sequence).

The chain combines TRBV18 with TRBJ2-2; D uncertain. The germline V gene has CDR1 KGHSH and CDR2 LQKENI. CDR3 length equals 16 residues. Trimming left V 5 bases short and J 4 bases short, with 17 bases between. The CDR3 loop reads CASSVLAALGTGELFF. The CDR3 coding sequence is TGTGCCAGCTCAGTGCTTGCGGCCCTGGGCACCGGGGAGCTGTTTTTT.

This clone was found once. The rearrangement joins TRBV18 to TRBJ1-3; no firm D call. The CDR3 covers 15 residues. Trimming removed 5 bases at V and 3 bases at J, with 14 bases between. CDR1 KGHSH and CDR2 LQKENI come from the germline V gene. This chain's CDR3 is CASSKGPGDGNTIYF. The CDR3 DNA sequence: TGTGCCAGCTCAAAAGGGCCAGGTGATGGAAACACCATATATTTT.

This clone occurred once. The chain joins TRBV2 to TRBJ2-4; possible D gene TRBD1, 5 bases. V was clipped by 6 bases and J by 7 bases, with 13 bases between them. The CDR3 has 13 residues. The germline V gene has CDR1 SNHLY and CDR2 FYNNEI. The CDR3 here is CASRYRGGNIQYF. CDR3 coding DNA: TGTGCCAGCAGGTATAGGGGTGGTAACATTCAGTACTTC.

The chain combines TRBV28 with TRBJ2-3; TRBD1 might be the D (5 bases). This CDR3 contains 13 residues. Germline V lookup: CDR1 MDHEN, CDR2 SYDVKM. V shed 6 bases and J shed 3 bases, with 10 bases lying between them. CDR3 loop: CASRARATDTQYF. The CDR3 DNA reads as TGTGCCAGCAGGGCCAGGGCTACAGATACGCAGTATTTT.

The genes are TRBV25-1 and TRBJ2-7; 9 bases are shared with TRBD2. The germline V gene encodes CDR1 MGHDK and CDR2 SYGVNS. The V segment lost 1 base and the J segment 1 base; nucleotides outside the gene matches: 2. The CDR3 spans 15 residues. The CDR3 coding sequence is TGTGCCAGCAGTGAATCCAGCGGGAGGTCCTACGAGCAGTACTTC. Protein: CASSESSGRSYEQYF.